This TCR beta chain was recovered during a study of early T cells in non-severe SARS-CoV-2 infection. Study overall: Bulk RNA taken from unsorted whole blood was sequenced, leaving chains unpaired.

CDR3 size: 14 residues. V was cut by 7 bases and J by 7 bases, with 20 bases left in between. A note on this clonotype: Its cognate antigen is unknown.

General study results and limits: Missing private and CD4 specificities, VDJdb matching favored anti-spike CD8 responses.

Molecules of cDNA were individually given unique molecular identifiers that were attached to them. From the 5' RACE reads, TCRdb called clonotypes with MiXCR, one entry per CDR3 protein. The sample shows 60,000 to 90,000 distinct CDR3 sequences, 16% of them seen only once. The chain employs TRBV12-3 or TRBV12-4 and TRBJ2-7; unclear D gene. The sample was whole blood. The sequence came from an adult who was a healthcare worker with PCR-confirmed SARS-CoV-2 infection or an uninfected control (not recorded which). CDR3 protein: CASTPGPFLGEQYF. DNA of the CDR3: TGTGCCAGCACCCCCGGGCCCTTCCTGGGGGAGCAGTACTTC.